These 27 T cell receptor beta chains were all obtained from the same sample, sequenced in a study of graft-versus-host responses after intestinal transplantation. Antigens of these TCRs are unknown. Only in-frame clones appear in the TCRdb table, and some are missing; sequencing was by immunoSEQ multiplex PCR. Among roughly 70,000 clones, over 70% were seen once, and the ten largest hold 0.35% to 0.5%. The starting material was unstimulated CD4+ T cells sorted from spleen or lymph node cells, obtained before transplant. The receptors were sampled from a human donor who was the organ donor for an intestinal transplant.

The chain carries TRBV6-1 and TRBJ1-5; TRBD1 agrees at 9 bases. J was trimmed by 4 bases and V by 7 bases; bases with no gene match: 5. The V gene's germline CDR1 is MNHNS and CDR2 SASEGT. The CDR3 has 14 residues. CDR3 amino acids: CASIRGQGNQPQHF. In DNA, the CDR3 is TGTGCCAGCATCCGTGGACAGGGGAATCAGCCCCAGCATTTT.

The chain is built from TRBV19 and TRBJ2-3, with D possibly being TRBD2 (7 bases). In germline, CDR1 is LNHDA, CDR2 SQIVND (reference sequence). The CDR3 sequence is 15 residues long. V gave up 6 bases and J gave up 2 bases, with 15 bases separating them. CDR3 sequence reads: CASSKGGENTDTQYF. CDR3 DNA sequence: TGTGCCAGTAGCAAAGGGGGGGAAAACACAGATACGCAGTATTTT.

This chain connects TRBV7-2 to TRBJ2-1, with TRBD2 identical over 9 bases. Germline V gene data show CDR1 as SGHTA and CDR2 as FQGNSA. Trimming at V came to 6 bases and at J to 5 bases, leaving 5 bases not matched to a gene. The CDR3 is 14 amino acids. In nucleotides, the CDR3 is TGTGCCAGCAGACCCCGACTAGCGGACAATGAGCAGTTCTTC. Encoded protein: CASRPRLADNEQFF.

The chain employs TRBV7-2 and TRBJ2-3, with D possibly matching TRBD2 (6 bases). The CDR3 is made up of 15 amino acids. Trimming stripped 5 bases from V and 2 bases from J, with 14 bases between. Germline CDR1 SGHTA, CDR2 FQGNSA. DNA for the CDR3: TGTGCCAGCAGCCCGGGACTGAGTTACACAGATACGCAGTATTTT. It is translated as CASSPGLSYTDTQYF.

The rearrangement joins TRBV5-8 to TRBJ1-6; 7 bases agree with TRBD1. CDR1 SGHTS and CDR2 YDEGEE come from the germline V gene. The CDR3 totals 16 residues. V gave up 0 bases and J gave up 11 bases; unmatched junction bases: 11. The DNA of the CDR3 is TGTGCCAGCAGCTTGGCGGGACAGACAGGCTGGGCACCCCTCCACTTT. This sequence encodes CASSLAGQTGWAPLHF.

The genes are TRBV27 and TRBJ2-3; 9 positions match TRBD2. The germline gives CDR1 MNHEY, CDR2 SMNVEV (reference sequence). CDR3 length equals 16 residues. The V and J ends lost 3 bases and 8 bases, in that order; junction bases with no gene match: 12. The CDR3 protein is CASSFWLAGLKGTQYF. CDR3 bases: TGTGCCAGCAGTTTCTGGCTAGCGGGGTTAAAGGGTACGCAGTATTTT.

This clone showed up just once. The CDR3 loop is CASTRLAAYNEQFF. DNA of the CDR3: TGTGCCAGCACCCGACTAGCGGCCTACAATGAGCAGTTCTTC. This rearrangement joins TRBV7-9 to TRBJ2-1; 9 bases map to TRBD2. The CDR3 sequence is 14 residues long. The J segment lost 2 bases and the V segment lost 7 bases, leaving 3 bases of the junction unmatched. In germline, CDR1 is SEHNR, CDR2 FQNEAQ (reference sequence).

The chain employs TRBV28 and TRBJ2-3; 14 nucleotides match TRBD2. The CDR3 extends over 18 amino acids. J was trimmed by 2 bases and V by 6 bases; bases with no gene match: 10. Germline CDR1 reads MDHEN; CDR2 reads SYDVKM. CDR3 sequence (DNA): TGTGCCAGCAGGGTCGGTGGACTAGCGGGGGGTCTCACAGATACGCAGTATTTT. Protein: CASRVGGLAGGLTDTQYF.

CDR3 protein: CAVLAGGNEQFF. CDR3 nucleotides: TGTGCCGTACTAGCGGGGGGCAATGAGCAGTTCTTC. V and J are TRBV30 and TRBJ2-1, with 12 positions matching TRBD2. This CDR3 contains 12 residues. The germline CDR1 and CDR2 sequences are GTSNPN and SVGIG (reference sequence). V lost 8 bases and J lost 6; bases outside the gene matches: 2.

This clone has a handful of counts. The chain combines TRBV21-1 with TRBJ2-3; the listed D gene, TRBD2, was not tested against the DNA. TRBV21-1 is classified as a pseudogene. The CDR3 is made up of 15 amino acids. This CDR3 is CASSIILTSVDTQYF. CDR3 nucleotides: TGTGCCAGCAGCATTATCCTGACTAGCGTTGATACGCAGTATTTT.

Remarks on this clone: Other DNA sequences of this sample code for an identical CDR3. The chain carries TRBV28 and TRBJ1-5; no definite D call. Trimming took 2 bases from V and 2 from J, leaving 7 bases between them. The CDR3 has 14 amino acids. The germline V gene has CDR1 MDHEN and CDR2 SYDVKM. For the CDR3, the DNA is TGTGCCAGCAGTTTACTGCAGGGCAATCAGCCCCAGCATTTT. Residues: CASSLLQGNQPQHF.

The rearrangement joins TRBV7-9 to TRBJ2-3; D might be TRBD1 (5 bases). Germline V gives CDR1 SEHNR, CDR2 FQNEAQ (reference sequence). CDR3 size: 14 residues. The ends were cut back, 0 bases at V and 2 bases at J, with 6 bases in the middle. The CDR3 DNA reads TGTGCCAGCAGCTTAGCGGGGCTCACAGATACGCAGTATTTT. The encoded protein is CASSLAGLTDTQYF.

This clone appeared a single time. The genes are TRBV28 and TRBJ1-6; 8 bases fit TRBD1. From germline, CDR1 is MDHEN and CDR2 SYDVKM. Germline trimming cut 7 bases from V and 6 bases from J; bases unmatched to any gene: 5. CDR3 size: 14 residues. CDR3 in amino acids: CASTGGDFNSPLHF. Here the CDR3 DNA reads TGTGCCAGCACAGGGGGCGATTTTAATTCACCCCTCCACTTT.

The chain recombines TRBV6-1 with TRBJ2-5; 11 bases fit TRBD2. The CDR3 has 17 residues. Germline trimming cut 0 bases from V and 5 bases from J; bases unmatched to any gene: 8. Per the germline V gene, CDR1 is MNHNS and CDR2 is SASEGT. CDR3 in amino acids: CASSEASLAGGVETQYF. CDR3 DNA: TGTGCCAGCAGTGAAGCTTCTTTAGCGGGGGGGGTCGAGACCCAGTACTTC.

This chain connects TRBV19 to TRBJ1-2; tentatively, D is TRBD1 (5 bases). Germline CDR1 and CDR2: LNHDA and SQIVND (reference sequence). This CDR3 is 14 amino acids long. V dropped 8 bases and J dropped 7 bases, with 20 bases sitting between them. The CDR3 sequence is CASLLRDSRLGYTF. The CDR3 DNA follows: TGTGCCAGTCTACTCAGGGATTCTCGGCTTGGCTACACCTTC.

The chain carries TRBV29-1 and TRBJ2-5; D is possibly TRBD2 (7 bases). This CDR3 is built from 13 residues. Germline V CDR1 and CDR2: SQVTM, ANQGSEA. V was shortened by 3 bases and J by 7 bases, with 15 bases between the two germline ends. The CDR3 DNA is TGCAGCGTTGAGGGGGGGAAAGGGGGGACCCAGTACTTC. Residues: CSVEGGKGGTQYF.

The chain combines TRBV6-1 with TRBJ1-5; D gene ambiguous. The V gene's germline CDR1 is MNHNS and CDR2 SASEGT. The CDR3 has 15 residues. The germline V and J ends were trimmed by 5 bases and 4 bases, with 15 bases remaining between them. The CDR3 DNA reads TGTGCCAGCAGTCAGCAGGTCTCCCAAAATCAGCCCCAGCATTTT. Translation: CASSQQVSQNQPQHF.

The V gene is TRBV30, the J gene TRBJ1-2; 9 bases line up with TRBD1. The CDR3 spans 15 residues. The V and J ends lost 0 bases and 6 bases, in that order; junction bases with no gene match: 8. CDR1 is GTSNPN and CDR2 is SVGIG in the germline V gene (reference sequence). The CDR3 reads CAWSVSYRDRDGYTF. The CDR3 nucleotides are TGTGCCTGGAGTGTGTCGTACCGGGACAGGGATGGCTACACCTTC. The entire variable domain, with the rest obtained from reference TRBV30 and TRBJ1-2, is as follows: SQTIHQWPATLVQPVGSPLSLECTVEGTSNPNLYWYRQAAGRGLQLLFYSVGIGQISSEVPQNLSASRPQDRQFILSSKKLLLSDSGFYLCAWSVSYRDRDGYTFGSGTRLTVV.

This rearrangement joins TRBV6-5 to TRBJ1-2; no reliable D call. From germline, CDR1 is MNHEY and CDR2 SVGAGI. The CDR3 runs to 13 residues. Trimming removed 0 bases at V and 8 bases at J, with 10 bases between. The CDR3: CASSYSRAGGYTF. DNA for the CDR3: TGTGCCAGCAGTTACTCGAGGGCGGGGGGCTACACCTTC.

This clone was observed a few times. CDR3 DNA sequence: TGCGCCAGCAGCCAGGGAGGGGGGAGGAATGATGGCTACACCTTC. Its translation is CASSQGGGRNDGYTF. The chain is built from TRBV4-3 and TRBJ1-2; a weak D match, TRBD1 (6 bases). V was clipped by 3 bases and J by 6 bases, with 17 bases between them. This CDR3 has 15 residues. Germline assignment: CDR1 LGHNA and CDR2 YSLEER.

CDR3 in amino acids: CASSFTGVTEAFF. The DNA for the CDR3 is TGTGCCAGCAGCTTCACAGGGGTCACTGAAGCTTTCTTT. The chain links TRBV5-6 to TRBJ1-1, with 7 bases lining up with TRBD1. This CDR3 region has 13 residues. Germline V lookup: CDR1 SGHDT, CDR2 YYEEEE. With V trimmed by 2 bases and J by 4 bases, 2 bases remained unmatched.

The CDR3 DNA is TGTGCCAGCAGTGAAAGGGACAGAAACTACGAGCAGTACGTC. Amino acid sequence: CASSERDRNYEQYV. The chain combines TRBV2 with TRBJ2-7; TRBD1 aligns across 7 bases. With 2 bases clipped from V and 3 bases from J, the junction kept 4 bases outside the gene matches. Germline V gene sequence: CDR1 SNHLY, CDR2 FYNNEI. This CDR3 spans 14 amino acids.

The V and J genes are TRBV6-6 and TRBJ1-2; D gene ambiguous. CDR1 is MNHNY and CDR2 is SVGAGI in the germline V gene (reference sequence). There are 12 residues in the CDR3. V was clipped by 8 bases and J by 7 bases, with 14 bases between them. As DNA, the CDR3 is TGTGCCAGCGTGGGAGGTAGGGTTGGCTACACCTTC. It codes for CASVGGRVGYTF.

The J gene is TRBJ2-3, the V gene TRBV5-4; D remains unclear. This CDR3 has 13 residues. Looked up from germline, CDR1 is SGHNT and CDR2 is YYREEE (reference sequence). V lost 4 bases to trimming and J lost 4 bases, with 10 bases between them. The chain's CDR3 is CASSMRLADTQYF. CDR3 nucleotides: TGTGCCAGCAGCATGAGATTGGCAGATACGCAGTATTTT.

V gene TRBV5-1 combines with J gene TRBJ2-5, with 8 bases aligning to TRBD1. Germline loops: CDR1 SGHRS, CDR2 YFSETQ. The CDR3 runs 14 residues. V was clipped by 7 bases and J by 1 base; unmatched bases: 6. Written as DNA, the CDR3 is TGCGCCAGCGGGACAGGTCGGGGCCAAGAGACCCAGTACTTC. This encodes CASGTGRGQETQYF.

The chain employs TRBV5-1 and TRBJ2-7; 9 bases fit TRBD1. This CDR3 comprises 15 residues. The V gene's germline CDR1 is SGHRS and CDR2 YFSETQ. With 4 bases clipped from V and 3 bases from J, the junction kept 8 bases outside the gene matches. CDR3 DNA: TGCGCCAGCAGCCCTGGGGGACAGGGAATCTACGAGCAGTACGTC. Its protein is CASSPGGQGIYEQYV.

The chain links TRBV15 to TRBJ1-4, with TRBD1 matching over 8 bases. V shed 5 bases, J shed 6 bases, and the junction held 11 bases outside the gene matches. This CDR3 is 16 amino acids long. Looked up from germline, CDR1 is LNHNV and CDR2 is YYDKDF (reference sequence). CDR3 loop: CATSGGRGLGDEKLFF. The CDR3 nucleotides read TGTGCCACCAGCGGGGGCAGGGGGCTCGGGGATGAAAAACTGTTTTTT. The whole variable domain, remainder taken from reference TRBV15 and TRBJ1-4, is DAMVIQNPRYQVTQFGKPVTLSCSQTLNHNVMYWYQQKSSQAPKLLFHYYDKDFNNEADTPDNFQSRRPNTSFCFLDIRSPGLGDTAMYLCATSGGRGLGDEKLFFGSGTQLSVL.